Listed below are T cell receptor beta chains from one sample, sequenced in a study of T cell repertoires in cytomegalovirus infection. No cognate antigen is known for these TCRs. Each CDR3 protein gets one entry after TCRdb re-called the reads with MiXCR. Of some 500,000 distinct CDR3 sequences in the sample, approximately 40% are singletons; the top ten hold 48%. The sample consisted of cultured PBMCs, taken from culture after CMV antigen stimulation. These receptors were obtained from a human donor in good health (CMV status not recorded). Some clones in this sample may be carry-over from other donors' samples. CDR3s leave out the opening cysteine and the closing phenylalanine or tryptophan. Fields, in order: J gene, V gene, CDR3 protein.

TRBJ2-5	TRBV18	ASSQGLLETQY
TRBJ2-1	TRBV6-6	ASSYSGTLYNEQF
TRBJ2-1	TRBV7-2	ASSFSGGGTYNEQF
TRBJ2-6	TRBV12-5	ASGLVPRRRAGANVLT
TRBJ2-7	TRBV7-6	ASGTGKPLGLGSQYEQY
TRBJ2-1	TRBV7-2	ASSLGRSYNEQF
TRBJ1-1	TRBV6-1	ASREGGQRWEAF
TRBJ2-5	TRBV5-1	ASSPDGREETQY
TRBJ2-7	TRBV7-2	ASSSIRSSYEQY
TRBJ1-2	TRBV18	ASSPQATYGYT
TRBJ1-5	TRBV6-2/TRBV6-3	ASSYSRIQPQH
TRBJ2-7	TRBV11-2	ASSVAERGEQY
TRBJ1-6	TRBV14	ASSLWANSYNSPLH
TRBJ2-1	TRBV7-6	ASQARQGVYNEQF
TRBJ2-7	TRBV10-3	AISEGGQGGLYEQY
TRBJ1-3	TRBV12-3/TRBV12-4	ASIHTGNTIY
TRBJ2-7	TRBV7-9	ASSLAGTPSYEQY
TRBJ1-2	TRBV12-3/TRBV12-4	AILERGGYT
TRBJ1-3	TRBV12-3/TRBV12-4	ASSLRRLISGNTIY
TRBJ2-2	TRBV7-6	ASSLAPGNTGELF
TRBJ2-7	TRBV7-2	ASSPSVNLKYGRAFYEQY
TRBJ2-4	TRBV4-1	ASSYSWGDGNIQY
TRBJ1-2	TRBV12-3/TRBV12-4	ASSRSTYGYT
TRBJ2-7	TRBV27	ASSFVGALSYEQY
TRBJ1-2	TRBV7-2	ASSLFRGPNYGYT
TRBJ2-4	TRBV10-3	ATQGVGAKNIQY
TRBJ2-2	TRBV6-2/TRBV6-3	ASSRTRNTGELF
TRBJ2-1	TRBV20-1	SARELGLAGLYNEQF
TRBJ2-3	TRBV5-4	ASHRGLAGGNQY
TRBJ2-1	TRBV6-1	ASSEIAGESYNEQF
TRBJ2-1	TRBV12-3/TRBV12-4	ASSRRNEQF
TRBJ1-2	TRBV7-9	ASSLVGRWGAGDYGYT
TRBJ1-1	TRBV7-2	ASSLWESTEAF
TRBJ2-3	TRBV6-1	ASKGFTDTQY
TRBJ2-1	TRBV2	ASSPGLAGGNTQF
TRBJ2-7	TRBV5-4	ASSLQSRDPYEQY
TRBJ2-5	TRBV7-2	ASLGTGSQETQY
TRBJ1-2	TRBV12-3/TRBV12-4	ASSLGQGPPYGYT
TRBJ1-2	TRBV11-3	ASSLAPGQGSGGYT
TRBJ2-3	TRBV19	ASMVEY
TRBJ2-7	TRBV5-1	ASSLEWGSNEQY
TRBJ2-3	TRBV5-1	ASSSGLAGTTDTQY
TRBJ1-6	TRBV6-1	ATSSPGPRFSPLH
TRBJ2-1	TRBV7-2	ASSRPDNEQF
TRBJ2-7	TRBV20-1	SASPLDRRGY
TRBJ2-1	TRBV20-1	SSSLNEQF
TRBJ1-1	TRBV20-1	SAIWGRDTEAF
TRBJ2-3	TRBV7-2	ASSFTSRGTDTQY
TRBJ2-1	TRBV7-2	ASSLAGDFYNEQF
TRBJ1-1	TRBV10-3	AISVRPPEAF
TRBJ1-1	TRBV12-3/TRBV12-4	ASSSQAGTEAF
TRBJ2-5	TRBV7-9	ASSRGARTETQY
TRBJ1-1	TRBV28	ASSLFAGTGREAF
TRBJ2-4	TRBV28	ASGQSAKNIQY
TRBJ2-7	TRBV7-2	ASSLRQSYEQY
TRBJ1-4	TRBV7-9	ASGRGASNEKLF